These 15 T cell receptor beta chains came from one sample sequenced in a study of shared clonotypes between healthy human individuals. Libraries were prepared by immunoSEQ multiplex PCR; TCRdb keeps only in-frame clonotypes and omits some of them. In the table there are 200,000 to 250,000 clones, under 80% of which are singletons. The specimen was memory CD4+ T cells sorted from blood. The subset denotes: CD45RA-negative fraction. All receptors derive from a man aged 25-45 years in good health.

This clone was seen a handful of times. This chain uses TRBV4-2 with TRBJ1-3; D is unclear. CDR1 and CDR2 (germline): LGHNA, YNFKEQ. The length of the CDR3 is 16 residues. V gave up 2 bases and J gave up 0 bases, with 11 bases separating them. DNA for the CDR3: TGTGCCAGCAGCCAAACCTCAGGAGCCTCTGGAAACACCATATATTTT. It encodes CASSQTSGASGNTIYF.

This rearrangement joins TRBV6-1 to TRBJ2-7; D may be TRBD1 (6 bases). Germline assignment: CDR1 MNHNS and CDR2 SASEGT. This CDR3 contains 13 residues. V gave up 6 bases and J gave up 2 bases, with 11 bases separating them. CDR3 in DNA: TGTGCCAGCAGCTCAGGGGAAACCTACGAGCAGTACTTC. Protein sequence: CASSSGETYEQYF.

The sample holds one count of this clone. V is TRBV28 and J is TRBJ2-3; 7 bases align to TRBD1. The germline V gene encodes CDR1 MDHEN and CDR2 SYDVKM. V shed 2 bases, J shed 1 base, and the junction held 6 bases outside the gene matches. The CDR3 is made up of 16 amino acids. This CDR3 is CASSLIQGPGTDTQYF. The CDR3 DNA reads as TGTGCCAGCAGTTTAATACAGGGGCCGGGCACAGATACGCAGTATTTT.

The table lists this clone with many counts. The CDR3 nucleotides are TGTGCCTGGAGTGTCTTTAGCGGGGGCAGCACAGATACGCAGTATTTT. Translation gives CAWSVFSGGSTDTQYF. This chain links TRBV30 with TRBJ2-3; 9 bases align to TRBD2. The CDR3 loop spans 16 amino acids. With V trimmed by 0 bases and J by 0 bases, 4 bases remained unmatched. Germline values: CDR1 GTSNPN, CDR2 SVGIG (reference sequence).

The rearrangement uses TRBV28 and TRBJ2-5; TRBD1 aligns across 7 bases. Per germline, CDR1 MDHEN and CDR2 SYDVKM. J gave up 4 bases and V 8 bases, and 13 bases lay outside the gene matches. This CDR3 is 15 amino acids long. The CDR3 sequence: CASRRQGGAGETQYF. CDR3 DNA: TGTGCCAGCCGGCGACAGGGTGGGGCAGGAGAGACCCAGTACTTC.

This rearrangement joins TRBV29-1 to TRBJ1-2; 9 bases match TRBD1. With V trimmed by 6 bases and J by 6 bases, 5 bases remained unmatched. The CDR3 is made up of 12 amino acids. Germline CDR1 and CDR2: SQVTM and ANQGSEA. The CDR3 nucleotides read TGCAGCGTCTTGGACAGGGGAGATGGCTACACCTTC. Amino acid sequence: CSVLDRGDGYTF.

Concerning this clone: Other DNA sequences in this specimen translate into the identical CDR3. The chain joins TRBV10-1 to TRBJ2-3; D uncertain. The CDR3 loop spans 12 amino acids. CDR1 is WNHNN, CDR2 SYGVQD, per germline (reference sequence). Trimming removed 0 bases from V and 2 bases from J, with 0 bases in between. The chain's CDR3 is CASSESTDTQYF. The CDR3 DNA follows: TGCGCCAGCAGTGAGTCCACAGATACGCAGTATTTT.

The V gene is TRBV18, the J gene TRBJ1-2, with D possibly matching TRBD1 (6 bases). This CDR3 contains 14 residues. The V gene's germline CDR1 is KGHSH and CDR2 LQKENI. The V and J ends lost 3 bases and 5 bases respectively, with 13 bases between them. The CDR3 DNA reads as TGTGCCAGCTCACCCCCCGACAGGCCTTATGGCTACACCTTC. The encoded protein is CASSPPDRPYGYTF. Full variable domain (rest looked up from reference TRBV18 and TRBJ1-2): NAGVMQNPRHLVRRRGQEARLRCSPMKGHSHVYWYRQLPEEGLKFMVYLQKENIIDESGMPKERFSAEFPKEGPSILRIQQVVRGDSAAYFCASSPPDRPYGYTFGSGTRLTVV.

The CDR3: CASSPPGGGDGNTIYF. CDR3 DNA sequence: TGTGCCAGCTCACCACCGGGTGGAGGGGACGGAAACACCATATATTTT. The V call is TRBV18, the J call TRBJ1-3, with a possible D match to TRBD1 (5 bases). CDR1 is KGHSH and CDR2 is LQKENI in the germline V gene. The CDR3 covers 16 residues. Trimming stripped 0 bases from V and 4 bases from J, with 13 bases between. Variable domain in full (rest from reference TRBV18 and TRBJ1-3): NAGVMQNPRHLVRRRGQEARLRCSPMKGHSHVYWYRQLPEEGLKFMVYLQKENIIDESGMPKERFSAEFPKEGPSILRIQQVVRGDSAAYFCASSPPGGGDGNTIYFGEGSWLTVV.

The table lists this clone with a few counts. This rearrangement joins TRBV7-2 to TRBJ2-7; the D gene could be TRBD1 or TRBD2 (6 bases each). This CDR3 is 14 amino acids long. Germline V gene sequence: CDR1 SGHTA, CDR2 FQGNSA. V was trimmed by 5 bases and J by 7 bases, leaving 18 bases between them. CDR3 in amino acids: CASSRGGSYVEQYF. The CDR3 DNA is TGTGCCAGCAGCCGAGGGGGGTCCTACGTGGAGCAGTACTTC.

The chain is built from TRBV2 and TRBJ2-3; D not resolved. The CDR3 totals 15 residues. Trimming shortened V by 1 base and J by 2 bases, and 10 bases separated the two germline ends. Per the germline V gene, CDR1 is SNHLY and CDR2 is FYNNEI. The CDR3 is CASSEVGSNTDTQYF. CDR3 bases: TGTGCCAGCAGTGAAGTTGGCTCCAACACAGATACGCAGTATTTT.

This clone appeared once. CDR3 region: CASSLGPNTIYF. In DNA, the CDR3 is TGTGCCAGCAGTTTGGGACCCAACACCATATATTTT. The chain recombines TRBV28 with TRBJ1-3; perhaps TRBD1 as D (5 bases). The V end was cut by 3 bases, the J end by 7 bases, with 7 bases between. The CDR3 extends over 12 amino acids. Germline CDR1 is MDHEN and CDR2 is SYDVKM.

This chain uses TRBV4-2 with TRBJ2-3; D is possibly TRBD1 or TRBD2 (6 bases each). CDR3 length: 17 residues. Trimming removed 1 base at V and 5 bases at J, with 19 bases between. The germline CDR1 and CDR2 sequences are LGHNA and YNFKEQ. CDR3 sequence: CASSQVGAGLSGDTQYF. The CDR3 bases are TGTGCCAGCAGCCAAGTGGGGGCGGGATTGTCGGGAGATACGCAGTATTTT.

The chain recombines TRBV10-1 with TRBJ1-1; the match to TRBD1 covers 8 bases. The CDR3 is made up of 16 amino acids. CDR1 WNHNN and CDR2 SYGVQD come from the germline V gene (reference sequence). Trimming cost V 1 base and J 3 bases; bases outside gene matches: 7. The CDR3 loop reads CASSEWDRLRDTEAFF. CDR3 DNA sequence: TGCGCCAGCAGTGAGTGGGACAGGTTGAGGGACACTGAAGCTTTCTTT.

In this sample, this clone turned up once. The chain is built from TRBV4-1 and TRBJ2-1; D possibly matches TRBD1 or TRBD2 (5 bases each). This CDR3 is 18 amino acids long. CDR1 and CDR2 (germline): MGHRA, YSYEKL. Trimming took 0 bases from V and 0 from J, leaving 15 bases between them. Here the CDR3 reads CASSQDRTGTSSYNEQFF. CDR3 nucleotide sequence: TGCGCCAGCAGCCAAGATCGTACCGGGACCAGCTCCTACAATGAGCAGTTCTTC.